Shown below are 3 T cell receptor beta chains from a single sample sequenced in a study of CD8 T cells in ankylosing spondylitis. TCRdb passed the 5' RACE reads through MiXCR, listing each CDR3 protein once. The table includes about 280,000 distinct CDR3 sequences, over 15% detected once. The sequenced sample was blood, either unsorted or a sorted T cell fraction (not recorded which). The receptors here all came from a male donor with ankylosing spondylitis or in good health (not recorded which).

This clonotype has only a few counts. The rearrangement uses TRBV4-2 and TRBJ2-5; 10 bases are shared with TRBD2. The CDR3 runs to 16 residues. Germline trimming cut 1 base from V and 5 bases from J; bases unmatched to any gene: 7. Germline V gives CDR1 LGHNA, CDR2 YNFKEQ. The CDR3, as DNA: TGTGCCAGCAGCCAAGGAGCTAGCGGGAGTGCGGAGACCCAGTACTTC. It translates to CASSQGASGSAETQYF.

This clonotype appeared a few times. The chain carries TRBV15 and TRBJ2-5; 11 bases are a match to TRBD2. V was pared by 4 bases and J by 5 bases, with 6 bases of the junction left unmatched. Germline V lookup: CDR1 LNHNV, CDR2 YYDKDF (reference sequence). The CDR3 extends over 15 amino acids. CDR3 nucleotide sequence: TGTGCCACCAGCATCATCACTAGCGGGGGTGAGACCCAGTACTTC. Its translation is CATSIITSGGETQYF.

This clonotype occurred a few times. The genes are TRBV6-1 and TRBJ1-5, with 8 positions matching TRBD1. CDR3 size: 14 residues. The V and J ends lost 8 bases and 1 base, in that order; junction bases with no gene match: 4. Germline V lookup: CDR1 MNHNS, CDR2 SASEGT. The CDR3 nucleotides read TGTGCCAGCTCGCAGGGGGCAAGCAATCAGCCCCAGCATTTT. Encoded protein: CASSQGASNQPQHF.